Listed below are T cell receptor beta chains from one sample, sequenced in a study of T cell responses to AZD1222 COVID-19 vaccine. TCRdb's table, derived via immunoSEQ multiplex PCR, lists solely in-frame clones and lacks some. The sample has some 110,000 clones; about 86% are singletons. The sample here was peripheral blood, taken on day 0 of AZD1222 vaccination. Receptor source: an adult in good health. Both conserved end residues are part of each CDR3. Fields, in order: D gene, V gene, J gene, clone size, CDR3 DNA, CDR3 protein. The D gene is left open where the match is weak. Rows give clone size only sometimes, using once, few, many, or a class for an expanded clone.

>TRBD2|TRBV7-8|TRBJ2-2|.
TGTGCCAGCACCCTTCGGGGGGTAGGGTCGAACACCGGGGAGCTGTTTTTT
CASTLRGVGSNTGELFF
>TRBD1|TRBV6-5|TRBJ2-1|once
TGTGCCAGCAGATCGGGACAGGGGGCCCATGAGCAGTTCTTC
CASRSGQGAHEQFF
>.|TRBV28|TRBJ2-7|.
TGTGCCAGCAGTTTATGGGGGGTGGGGCAGTACTTC
CASSLWGVGQYF
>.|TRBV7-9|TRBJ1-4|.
TGTGCCAGCAGCTTCACGCTGGGGGGAAATGAAAAACTGTTTTTT
CASSFTLGGNEKLFF
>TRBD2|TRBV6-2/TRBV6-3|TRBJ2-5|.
TGTGCCAGCAGTTACTTGGCTAGCGGGGAAGAGACCCAGTACTTC
CASSYLASGEETQYF
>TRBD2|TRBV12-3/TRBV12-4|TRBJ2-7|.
TGTGCCAGCAGCCCGGGACTAGGGCTCGAGCAGTACTTC
CASSPGLGLEQYF
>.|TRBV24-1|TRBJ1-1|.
TGTGCCACCAGTGCGAGGGGTGGGGGCACTGAAGCTTTCTTT
CATSARGGGTEAFF
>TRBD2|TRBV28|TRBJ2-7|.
TGTGCCAGCAACCCTAGCGGGAGTGGTTACGAGCAGTACTTC
CASNPSGSGYEQYF
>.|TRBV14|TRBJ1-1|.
TGTGCCAGCAGCCCGTTCATGAACACTGAAGCTTTCTTT
CASSPFMNTEAFF
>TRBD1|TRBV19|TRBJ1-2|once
TGTGCCAGTAGTATAGGCGGACAGGTCTATGGCTACACCTTC
CASSIGGQVYGYTF
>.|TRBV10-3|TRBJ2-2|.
TGTGCCATCAGTGAGCGGACTTCGAACACCGGGGAGCTGTTTTTT
CAISERTSNTGELFF
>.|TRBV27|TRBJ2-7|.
TGTGCCAGCAGCCCTCGGCGGGGGCCTTCCTACGAGCAGTACTTC
CASSPRRGPSYEQYF
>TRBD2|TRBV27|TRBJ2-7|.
TGTGCCAGCAGGGGCGGGAGGGCCCCTCCCTACGAGCAGTACTTC
CASRGGRAPPYEQYF
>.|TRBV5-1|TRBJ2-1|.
TGCGCCAGCAGCTTGGAGACGAGCTCCTACAATGAGCAGTTCTTC
CASSLETSSYNEQFF
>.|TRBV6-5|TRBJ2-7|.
TGTGCCAGCAGTTACTACGACAGCTCCTACGAGCAGTACTTC
CASSYYDSSYEQYF
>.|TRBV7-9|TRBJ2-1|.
TGTGCCAGCGGCTCGGGGTACAATGAGCAGTTCTTC
CASGSGYNEQFF
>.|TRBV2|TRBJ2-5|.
TGTGCCAGCAGTGAAGCCTCAGGGAGATCGGGGACCCAGTACTTC
CASSEASGRSGTQYF
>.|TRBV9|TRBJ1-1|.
TGTGCCAGCAGCGTCAAGGACGGGGGGGTCAGGGCGGTGGACACTGAAGCTTTCTTT
CASSVKDGGVRAVDTEAFF
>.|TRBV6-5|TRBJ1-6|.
TGTGCCAGCAGTTACCAGGGACGAGATTCACCCCTCCACTTT
CASSYQGRDSPLHF
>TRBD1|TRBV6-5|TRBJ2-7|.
TGTGCCAGCAGTTACACCGGGACAGCGATGTTTGGGCAGTACTTC
CASSYTGTAMFGQYF
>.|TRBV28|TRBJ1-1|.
TGTGCCACCGGGTACATGAACACTGAAGCTTTCTTT
CATGYMNTEAFF
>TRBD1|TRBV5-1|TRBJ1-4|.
TGCGCCAGCAGCTTGGATTGGACAGGGGGTAATGAAAAACTGTTTTTT
CASSLDWTGGNEKLFF
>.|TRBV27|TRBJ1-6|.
TGTGCCAGCAGTCCCGCGCGGCGATCACCCCTCCACTTT
CASSPARRSPLHF
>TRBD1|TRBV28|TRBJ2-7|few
TGTGCCAGCAGCCCCCGGGACAGTGGCTACGAGCAGTACTTC
CASSPRDSGYEQYF
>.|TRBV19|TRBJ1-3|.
TGTGCCAGTAGTATCTCGAGGCCGATAAACACCATATATTTT
CASSISRPINTIYF
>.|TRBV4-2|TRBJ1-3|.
TGTGCCAGCAGGACTGACGCTAACTCTGGAAACACCATATATTTT
CASRTDANSGNTIYF
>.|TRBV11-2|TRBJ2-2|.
TGTGCCAGCAGCTTAGAGGGAACGAACACCGGGGAGCTGTTTTTT
CASSLEGTNTGELFF
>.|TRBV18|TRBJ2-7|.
TGTGCCAGCTCACCCCCTAGCCTCTACGAGCAGTACTTC
CASSPPSLYEQYF
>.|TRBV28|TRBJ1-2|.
TGTGCCAGCACTGGGGCCGGTGGTCGCTATGGCTACACCTTC
CASTGAGGRYGYTF
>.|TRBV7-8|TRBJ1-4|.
TGTGCCAGCAGCCAAGGGGGGGAAAAACTGTTTTTT
CASSQGGEKLFF
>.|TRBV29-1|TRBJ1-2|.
TGCAGCGTGGGGGTGGGGGACTATGGCTACACCTTC
CSVGVGDYGYTF
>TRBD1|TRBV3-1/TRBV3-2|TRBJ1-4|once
TGTGCCAGCGGGGGACAGGTGGATGAAAAACTGTTTTTT
CASGGQVDEKLFF
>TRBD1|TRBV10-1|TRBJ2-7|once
TGCGCCAGCAGTGAGTCGAAAAGACAGGGGAAGGAGAGCGAGCAGTACTTC
CASSESKRQGKESEQYF
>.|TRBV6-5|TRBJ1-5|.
TGTGCCAGCACCCTGATCAATACAAGCAATCAGCCCCAGCATTTT
CASTLINTSNQPQHF
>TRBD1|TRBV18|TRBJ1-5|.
TGTGCCAGCTCACCCGGACAGGGTGAGCCCCAGCATTTT
CASSPGQGEPQHF
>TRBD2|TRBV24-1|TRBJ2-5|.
TGTGCCACCAGTGAGGCCTTTGGGGGGGGAAACCAAGAGACCCAGTACTTC
CATSEAFGGGNQETQYF
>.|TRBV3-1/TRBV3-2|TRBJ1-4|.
TGTGCCAGCAGCCAAGACGGGGGAAAACTGTTTTTT
CASSQDGGKLFF
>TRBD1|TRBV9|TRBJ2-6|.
TGTGCCAGCAGCACACCCGGACAGGGGGGGCCTGGGGCCAACGTCCTGACTTTC
CASSTPGQGGPGANVLTF
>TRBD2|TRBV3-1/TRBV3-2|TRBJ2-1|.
TGTGCCAGTTTACTAGCGGGGGCCGACAATGAGCAGTTCTTC
CASLLAGADNEQFF
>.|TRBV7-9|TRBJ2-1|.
TGTGCCAGCAGCGCCCTAATGGGGCTAGGTCGGGATGAGCAGTTCTTC
CASSALMGLGRDEQFF
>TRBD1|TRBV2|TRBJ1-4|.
TGTGCCAGCGTCCTTCGAAGAGGGGGCTATGAAAAACTGTTTTTT
CASVLRRGGYEKLFF
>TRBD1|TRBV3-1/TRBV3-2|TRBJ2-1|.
TGTGCCAGCAGCCCCAGGGGGCGCGATGAGCAGTTCTTC
CASSPRGRDEQFF
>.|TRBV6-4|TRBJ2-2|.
TGTGCCAGCAGTGACCCCTGGGGGTTTGGGTGGGAGCTGTTTTTT
CASSDPWGFGWELFF
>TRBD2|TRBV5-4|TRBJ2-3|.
TGTGCCAGCACCTGGACGAGCGGGGGGGATACGCAGTATTTT
CASTWTSGGDTQYF
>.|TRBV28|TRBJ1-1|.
TGTGCCAGCAGTTCAGGATTGGAGGTAGCTTTCTTT
CASSSGLEVAFF
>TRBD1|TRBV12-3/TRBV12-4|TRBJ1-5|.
TGTGCCAGCAGCCTGGACAGGGGCCAGCCCCAGCATTTT
CASSLDRGQPQHF
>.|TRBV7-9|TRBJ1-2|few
TGTGCTCTAACGGTCGGTAACTATGGCTACACCTTC
CALTVGNYGYTF
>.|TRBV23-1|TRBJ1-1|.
TGCGCCAGCAGTCGAGACCCGACTTGGGGTGAAGCTTTCTTT
CASSRDPTWGEAFF
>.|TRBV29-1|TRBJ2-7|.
TGCAGCGTTGAAGAATGGGCCGGCGAGCAGTACTTC
CSVEEWAGEQYF
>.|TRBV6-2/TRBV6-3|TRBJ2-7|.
TGTGCCAGCAGTTACCAATACCGCGAGCAGTACTTC
CASSYQYREQYF
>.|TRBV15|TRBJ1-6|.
TGTGCCACCAGCACATCAGGACGGATGAATAATTCACCCCTCCACTTT
CATSTSGRMNNSPLHF
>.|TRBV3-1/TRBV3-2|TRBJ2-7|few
TGTGCCAGCAGCCAAGCTTGGGCAGGAGGGTACGAGCAGTACTTC
CASSQAWAGGYEQYF
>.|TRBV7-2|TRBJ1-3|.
TGTGCCAGCAGCTTAATGGTAGGGGCTGGAAACACCATATATTTT
CASSLMVGAGNTIYF
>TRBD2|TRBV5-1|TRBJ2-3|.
TGCGCCAGCAGCGGGGGGGTCGCAGATACGCAGTATTTT
CASSGGVADTQYF